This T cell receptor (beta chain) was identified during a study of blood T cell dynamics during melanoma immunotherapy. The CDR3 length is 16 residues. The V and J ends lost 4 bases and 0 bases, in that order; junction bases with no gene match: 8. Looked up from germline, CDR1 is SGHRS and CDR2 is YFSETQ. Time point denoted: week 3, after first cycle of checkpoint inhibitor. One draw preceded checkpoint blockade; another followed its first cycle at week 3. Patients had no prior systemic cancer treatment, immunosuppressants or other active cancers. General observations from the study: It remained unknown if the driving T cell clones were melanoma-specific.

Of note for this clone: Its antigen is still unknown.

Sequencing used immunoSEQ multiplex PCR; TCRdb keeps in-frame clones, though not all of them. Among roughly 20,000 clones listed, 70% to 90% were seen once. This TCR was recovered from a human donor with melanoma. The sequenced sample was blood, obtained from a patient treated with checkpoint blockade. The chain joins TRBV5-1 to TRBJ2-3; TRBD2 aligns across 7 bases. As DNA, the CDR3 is TGCGCCAGCAGCCCTAGCGGAGTAACTAGCACAGATACGCAGTATTTT. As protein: CASSPSGVTSTDTQYF.